This paragraph reports one T cell receptor beta chain. The specificity of this receptor is unknown. No base quality values were provided; no much bigger clone lies one nucleotide off. The sample comes from a study of T cell repertoires in cytomegalovirus infection (dated by TCRdb to the late 2010s). Regarding the complete study: Alongside well-studied HLA-B-restricted epitopes, the peptide stimulations were aimed at recently identified HLA-C-restricted CMV epitopes, whose presentation resists viral immunomodulation. Donor HLA type was relevant to the analysis, because carriage of CMV infection together with the matching HLA type was indicated by public TCR beta signatures. Paper-wide results and their limitations: The ex vivo response was dominated by HLA-C-restricted CMV-specific TCR beta clonotypes, which also provided the single most frequent clonotype in two of eight donors. In both this cohort and an independent roughly 330-donor cohort, the cumulative frequency of public TCR beta family members distinguished carriers of CMV infection plus the relevant HLA type.

A distance of 20 bases separates the germline ends of V and J, which lose 7 bases and 5 bases respectively. The CDR3, cysteine through phenylalanine, is 15 amino acids long. Only the CDR3 region is kept as DNA, spanning 45 bases read in frame from base 1. Sequencing was performed on an Illumina HiSeq 1500. TCRdb trimmed public reads at Q25 via fastp, called clones via MiXCR and kept in-frame beta chains. For every CDR3 protein sequence, its rows merge into one entry that carries the most common genes and DNA. This sample holds roughly 860,000 distinct CDR3 sequences; 30% to 35% were observed only once. Of the sample, around an eighth falls within the top ten clones. Taken with the paper, the label for treatment or condition translates to: in vitro stimulation with specific CMV peptide epitopes to enrich CMV-specific T cells.

This TCR derives from a human donor in good health (CMV status not recorded). Some clones in this sample may be carry-over from other donors' samples. Sequenced here: cultured CD8+ T cells from PBMCs, sampled from culture after CMV antigen stimulation. The sequence joins TRBV12-3 or TRBV12-4 to TRBJ1-1; the D segment could be TRBD1, given 6 matching bases. The CDR3 has the sequence CASIPGVLGLTEAFF. The DNA reads as follows: TGTGCCAGCATTCCAGGGGTTTTAGGTTTGACTGAAGCTTTCTTT.